A single sample gave rise to the 24 T cell receptor beta chains below, sequenced in a study of cytomegalovirus exposure and HLA in healthy donors. PCR employed 60 Vbeta and 13 Jbeta primers. Produced via immunoSEQ multiplex PCR; TCRdb's table is partial and in-frame only. The sample lists 130,000 to 150,000 clones, over 60% occurring once. Material: PBMCs. Every receptor here comes from a woman in her 30s in good health and CMV-seropositive.

The chain couples TRBV5-4 to TRBJ2-7, with 12 bases identical to TRBD2. Germline assignment: CDR1 SGHNT and CDR2 YYREEE (reference sequence). The V segment lost 7 bases and the J segment 3 bases; nucleotides outside the gene matches: 5. The CDR3 contains 14 residues. The CDR3 protein is CASGLAGGLYEQYF. DNA of the CDR3: TGTGCCAGCGGTCTAGCGGGAGGGCTCTACGAGCAGTACTTC.

This clone has more than one count but fewer than ten. The rearrangement joins TRBV6-1 to TRBJ2-7; 9 nucleotides line up with TRBD1. Germline V gene lookup returns CDR1 MNHNS and CDR2 SASEGT. This CDR3 is built from 15 residues. V gave up 6 bases and J gave up 3 bases; unmatched junction bases: 9. CDR3 in DNA: TGTGCCAGCAGCCCCCGACAGGGGGGATACTACGAGCAGTACTTC. Residues: CASSPRQGGYYEQYF.

In this sample, this clone turned up a few times. This sequence joins TRBV6-1 and TRBJ1-5; 7 bases align to TRBD1. The ends lost 3 bases at V and 11 bases at J; junction bases unmatched: 10. The germline V gene encodes CDR1 MNHNS and CDR2 SASEGT. The CDR3 contains 14 residues. The CDR3 sequence: CASSERTGGRSQHF. For the CDR3, the DNA is TGTGCCAGCAGTGAGCGGACAGGTGGTAGGTCCCAGCATTTT.

The rearrangement uses TRBV15 and TRBJ1-5; D gene unclear. Trimming cost V 1 base and J 0 bases, with 7 bases left between them. The CDR3 loop spans 15 amino acids. Germline lookup yields CDR1 LNHNV and CDR2 YYDKDF (reference sequence). The chain's CDR3 is CATSRVRGSNQPQHF. CDR3 in DNA: TGTGCCACCAGCAGAGTACGGGGTAGCAATCAGCCCCAGCATTTT.

This clone turned up a few times. The chain carries TRBV25-1 and TRBJ1-1, with D hard to call. Trimming took 7 bases from V and 1 from J, leaving 10 bases between them. Germline assignment: CDR1 MGHDK and CDR2 SYGVNS. The CDR3 is 13 residues long. The CDR3 region is CASMLGPNTEAFF. For the CDR3, the DNA is TGTGCCAGCATGCTGGGCCCGAACACTGAAGCTTTCTTT.

The rearrangement uses TRBV13 and TRBJ1-1, with D tentatively TRBD1 (5 bases). Germline V lookup: CDR1 PRHDT, CDR2 FYEKMQ (reference sequence). This CDR3 comprises 14 residues. Trimming removed 5 bases at V and 0 bases at J, with 10 bases between. CDR3 in DNA: TGTGCCAGCAGCCAGCAGGGTCTGAACACTGAAGCTTTCTTT. Protein: CASSQQGLNTEAFF.

The chain combines TRBV5-1 with TRBJ1-1; D is undetermined. Trimming shortened V by 3 bases and J by 0 bases, and 6 bases separated the two germline ends. Per germline, CDR1 SGHRS and CDR2 YFSETQ. The CDR3 is 13 amino acids. The CDR3 spells CASSWSVNTEAFF. Here the CDR3 DNA reads TGCGCCAGCAGCTGGTCAGTGAACACTGAAGCTTTCTTT.

This chain links TRBV13 with TRBJ1-6; 8 bases are shared with TRBD1. The CDR3 runs 16 residues. Germline V gene data show CDR1 as PRHDT and CDR2 as FYEKMQ (reference sequence). Trimming took 5 bases from V and 3 from J; bases not matched to a gene: 6. The CDR3 region has the DNA TGTGCCAGCAGCCCAGACAGGGGCTTCTATAATTCACCCCTCCACTTT. Its protein product is CASSPDRGFYNSPLHF.

The genes are TRBV2 and TRBJ1-2, with D possibly being TRBD1 (5 bases). There are 16 residues in the CDR3. Germline CDR1 is SNHLY and CDR2 is FYNNEI. The V gene lost 5 bases and the J gene lost 5 bases, with 21 bases spanning the gap. CDR3 sequence (DNA): TGTGCCAGCAGTCCTAGAATTGGGGGGAGAGGGTATGGCTACACCTTC. Residues: CASSPRIGGRGYGYTF.

This clone was counted a few times. CDR3 in DNA: TGTGCCTGGAGTGTAGGGGAGAACACTGAAGCTTTCTTT. It translates to CAWSVGENTEAFF. V is TRBV30 and J is TRBJ1-1; D possibly corresponds to TRBD1 (5 bases). This CDR3 has 13 amino acids. Germline CDR1 GTSNPN, CDR2 SVGIG (reference sequence). Between the trimmed V and J ends, which lost 0 bases and 1 base, there was a span of 6 bases.

This clone was seen a handful of times. This chain uses TRBV6-6 with TRBJ1-4; 9 bases agree with TRBD1. Per germline, CDR1 MNHNY and CDR2 SVGAGI (reference sequence). The CDR3 totals 15 residues. The V segment lost 5 bases and the J segment 7 bases; nucleotides outside the gene matches: 8. CDR3 DNA sequence: TGTGCCAGCAGTGCCCCGGGACAGGGAGCTGAAAAACTGTTTTTT. As protein: CASSAPGQGAEKLFF.

This chain links TRBV2 with TRBJ1-1, with no clear D. The CDR3 runs 15 residues. The V end lost 4 bases, the J end lost 2 bases, and 14 bases lay between the germline ends. Germline V gene sequence: CDR1 SNHLY, CDR2 FYNNEI. CDR3: CASSAHRRLNTEAFF. In DNA form, the CDR3 reads TGTGCCAGCAGTGCTCATAGAAGACTTAACACTGAAGCTTTCTTT.

The chain uses TRBV7-9 and TRBJ1-2; perhaps TRBD1 as D (6 bases). CDR1 is SEHNR, CDR2 FQNEAQ, per germline (reference sequence). This CDR3 is built from 13 residues. V lost 5 bases and J 8 bases, leaving 15 bases between the germline ends. The CDR3 loop reads CASSAGRGYGYTF. In DNA form, the CDR3 reads TGTGCCAGCAGCGCCGGTAGGGGGTACGGCTACACCTTC.

The genes are TRBV28 and TRBJ1-2; 9 nucleotides align to TRBD1. V lost 8 bases, J lost 2 bases, and 9 bases stayed unmatched. Germline-derived CDR1 and CDR2 are MDHEN and SYDVKM. The CDR3 contains 15 residues. The CDR3 DNA reads as TGTGCCAGCGAGGGACAGGGTAGGGACAACTATGGCTACACCTTC. The encoded protein is CASEGQGRDNYGYTF.

The chain couples TRBV12-2 to TRBJ1-2; the table assigns TRBD1, which was not confirmed against the DNA. TRBV12-2 is a recognized pseudogene. There are 15 residues in the CDR3. CDR3 loop: CASRPGQGGPYGYTF. DNA of the CDR3: TGTGCAAGTCGCCCAGGACAGGGAGGGCCCTATGGCTACACCTTC.

The genes are TRBV5-6 and TRBJ2-7; TRBD1 aligns across 10 bases. Germline V lookup: CDR1 SGHDT, CDR2 YYEEEE. Germline trimming cut 3 bases from V and 6 bases from J; bases unmatched to any gene: 9. The CDR3 is 15 amino acids. The chain's CDR3 is CASSSRQGATGEQYF. DNA for the CDR3: TGTGCCAGCAGCTCGAGACAGGGGGCAACAGGCGAGCAGTACTTC.

This clone was picked up one time. Other DNA variants within this sample encode the same CDR3. The rearrangement joins TRBV4-1 to TRBJ2-7; D may be TRBD2 (6 bases). The CDR3 loop spans 13 amino acids. The germline V and J ends were trimmed by 2 bases and 6 bases, with 11 bases remaining between them. Germline V lookup: CDR1 MGHRA, CDR2 YSYEKL. CDR3 DNA sequence: TGCGCCAGCAGCCAATTCCCCGGGAGCGAGCAGTACTTC. Its protein is CASSQFPGSEQYF.

There are a few counts of this clone. The rearrangement links TRBV2 to TRBJ1-5; TRBD1 aligns across 8 bases. The ends lost 4 bases at V and 6 bases at J; junction bases unmatched: 8. Germline V gene sequence: CDR1 SNHLY, CDR2 FYNNEI. CDR3 length: 15 residues. CDR3: CASSAGQGAIQPQHF. The CDR3 DNA reads as TGTGCCAGCAGTGCAGGGCAGGGGGCGATTCAGCCCCAGCATTTT.

The chain combines TRBV5-1 with TRBJ1-1; D ambiguous. From germline, CDR1 is SGHRS and CDR2 YFSETQ. Trimming pared 3 bases from V and 5 bases from J, leaving 14 bases between. This CDR3 region has 14 residues. This CDR3 is CASSSTGLGTEAFF. The CDR3 region has the DNA TGCGCCAGCAGCTCCACGGGATTAGGTACTGAAGCTTTCTTT. Together with reference TRBV5-1 and TRBJ1-1, the CDR3 gives the full variable domain: KAGVTQTPRYLIKTRGQQVTLSCSPISGHRSVSWYQQTPGQGLQFLFEYFSETQRNKGNFPGRFSGRQFSNSRSEMNVSTLELGDSALYLCASSSTGLGTEAFFGQGTRLTVV.

V gene TRBV11-3 combines with J gene TRBJ2-7; maybe TRBD1 (6 bases). This CDR3 is built from 14 residues. Germline V CDR1 and CDR2: SGHNT, YENEEA. Deletions cut 3 bases from V and 3 bases from J, with 12 bases between. The CDR3 coding sequence is TGTGCCAGCAGCTTGAACTTGGACAGCTACGAGCAGTACTTC. Encoded protein: CASSLNLDSYEQYF.

This rearrangement joins TRBV27 to TRBJ1-1; 8 nucleotides line up with TRBD1. Trimming cost V 5 bases and J 3 bases; bases outside gene matches: 2. This CDR3 has 13 residues. Germline values: CDR1 MNHEY, CDR2 SMNVEV (reference sequence). The CDR3 nucleotides are TGTGCCAGCAGTAAGACAGGGGACACTGAAGCTTTCTTT. The encoded protein is CASSKTGDTEAFF.

The chain couples TRBV11-2 to TRBJ2-7; D is possibly TRBD2 (6 bases). Germline CDR1 reads SGHAT; CDR2 reads FQNNGV. This CDR3 contains 14 residues. Trimming stripped 3 bases from V and 4 bases from J, with 13 bases between. CDR3 nucleotide sequence: TGTGCCAGCAGCTTTGACGGGAGAAGGTACGAGCAGTACTTC. This gives the protein CASSFDGRRYEQYF.

The V gene is TRBV5-1, the J gene TRBJ1-1; 9 nucleotides align to TRBD1. The germline V gene encodes CDR1 SGHRS and CDR2 YFSETQ. V shed 4 bases, J shed 10 bases, and the junction held 8 bases outside the gene matches. The CDR3 has 13 amino acids. CDR3 residues: CASSPGTGQIAFF. The CDR3 DNA reads TGCGCCAGCAGCCCGGGGACAGGGCAGATAGCTTTCTTT. The full variable domain, with the rest looked up from reference TRBV5-1 and TRBJ1-1, is KAGVTQTPRYLIKTRGQQVTLSCSPISGHRSVSWYQQTPGQGLQFLFEYFSETQRNKGNFPGRFSGRQFSNSRSEMNVSTLELGDSALYLCASSPGTGQIAFFGQGTRLTVV.

A note on this clone: Mismatch with germline at one junction end may stem from a read error. The chain links TRBV2 to TRBJ2-7; the D gene is possibly TRBD1 (6 bases). Looked up from germline, CDR1 is SNHLY and CDR2 is FYNNEI. The CDR3 covers 13 residues. This CDR3 reads CASSEDYGQSLNF. Written as DNA, the CDR3 is TGTGCCAGCAGTGAAGACTACGGACAGAGCCTGAACTTC. The variable domain in full, completed from reference TRBV2 and TRBJ2-7, reads EPEVTQTPSHQVTQMGQEVILRCVPISNHLYFYWYRQILGQKVEFLVSFYNNEISEKSEIFDDQFSVERPDGSNFTLKIRSTKLEDSAMYFCASSEDYGQSLNFGPGTRLTVT.